This paragraph covers one T cell receptor (beta chain) sequence. All patients experienced relapse after autologous stem cell transplantation, and brentuximab vedotin exposure was variable. This entry comes from a study of PD-1 blockade in classical Hodgkin lymphoma. Libraries were prepared by immunoSEQ multiplex PCR; TCRdb keeps only in-frame clonotypes and omits some of them. The profile shows about 4,700 clones, approximately 72% of them singletons. This CDR3 contains 16 residues. J lost 2 bases, V lost 5 bases, and 6 bases had no gene match. Germline V gene sequence: CDR1 LNHDA, CDR2 SQIVND (reference sequence).

The origin of this receptor is a human donor with classical Hodgkin lymphoma. The sample consisted of peripheral blood mononuclear cells (PBMCs), taken before the second cycle of nivolumab. V usage is TRBV19 and J usage is TRBJ1-5; TRBD1 aligns across 10 bases. CDR3 residues: CASSPRQGAGNQPQHF. The CDR3 DNA sequence: TGTGCCAGTAGTCCCCGACAGGGGGCGGGCAATCAGCCCCAGCATTTT.